The rows below give T cell receptor beta chains drawn from one sample of a study of control samples from healthy donors and cancer patients. The table came from immunoSEQ multiplex PCR; TCRdb's copy has only in-frame clones and leaves some out. Of 75,000 to 90,000 clones listed, 70% to 90% are singletons. Source material: blood. Receptors originate from a man aged 50 or older in good health. The CDR3 runs from the conserved cysteine through the conserved F or W. The D gene is left open where the match is weak. Not all rows give a size; the values are once, few, many and, for expanded clones, a class.

d_gene	v_gene	j_gene	abundance	CDR3aa	CDR3nt
.	TRBV6-5	TRBJ1-1	.	CASSLRRENTEAFF	TGTGCCAGCAGCCTTCGGAGGGAGAACACTGAAGCTTTCTTT
.	TRBV9	TRBJ2-2	.	CASSVDQTGELFF	TGTGCCAGCAGCGTAGATCAGACCGGGGAGCTGTTTTTT
TRBD1	TRBV10-3	TRBJ2-7	.	CANARQGYEQYF	TGTGCCAACGCTAGACAGGGGTACGAGCAGTACTTC
.	TRBV5-1	TRBJ2-7	.	CASSLADDSVYEQYF	TGCGCCAGCAGCTTGGCCGATGACAGCGTTTACGAGCAGTACTTC
.	TRBV6-5	TRBJ1-5	.	CASSYGSNQPQHF	TGTGCCAGCAGTTACGGGAGCAATCAGCCCCAGCATTTT
.	TRBV6-5	TRBJ1-1	few	CASSYYPGTEAFF	TGTGCCAGCAGTTACTACCCGGGCACTGAAGCTTTCTTT
.	TRBV6-1	TRBJ2-2	.	CASSDYAGATGELFF	TGTGCCAGCAGTGATTATGCGGGGGCTACCGGGGAGCTGTTTTTT
TRBD1	TRBV6-5	TRBJ1-5	.	CASRDRGGQPQHF	TGTGCCAGCAGGGACAGGGGAGGCCAGCCCCAGCATTTT
.	TRBV7-9	TRBJ2-5	.	CASSPRGGKETQYF	TGTGCCAGCAGCCCGAGGGGGGGCAAAGAGACCCAGTACTTC
TRBD2	TRBV6-2/TRBV6-3	TRBJ2-1	.	CASSSGIAGKASYNEQFF	TGTGCCAGCAGTTCGGGGATAGCGGGGAAAGCTTCGTACAATGAGCAGTTCTTC
TRBD1	TRBV11-2	TRBJ1-4	.	CASSPDRVYKKLFF	TGTGCCAGCAGCCCGGACAGGGTCTATAAAAAACTGTTTTTT
.	TRBV6-5	TRBJ2-1	.	CASRKNEQFF	TGTGCCAGCCGCAAAAATGAGCAGTTCTTC
TRBD2	TRBV7-2	TRBJ2-2	.	CASSFRGGGRSTGELFF	TGTGCCAGCAGCTTCCGTGGCGGGGGAAGGAGCACCGGGGAGCTGTTTTTT
TRBD2	TRBV9	TRBJ2-7	.	CASSVGVSGDLNYEQYF	TGTGCCAGCAGCGTAGGGGTTAGCGGGGATCTTAACTACGAGCAGTACTTC
.	TRBV6-5	TRBJ1-2	once	CASRMGIGYGYTF	TGTGCCAGCAGGATGGGGATCGGCTATGGCTACACCTTC
.	TRBV4-2	TRBJ1-2	.	CASSQDRQTASGGYTF	TGTGCCAGCAGCCAAGATCGGCAGACAGCCTCGGGCGGCTACACCTTC
.	TRBV18	TRBJ1-4	.	CASSPRRDPNEKLFF	TGTGCCAGCTCACCACGGCGGGACCCTAATGAAAAACTGTTTTTT
TRBD1	TRBV7-8	TRBJ1-3	.	CASSQPTGGGNTIYF	TGTGCCAGCAGTCAGCCAACAGGGGGTGGAAACACCATATATTTT
TRBD1	TRBV19	TRBJ1-2	few	CASSSRQGLVGYTF	TGTGCCAGTAGTTCGAGACAGGGACTCGTGGGCTACACCTTC
.	TRBV12-5	TRBJ2-1	.	CASGPLASANEQFF	TGTGCTAGTGGTCCCTTGGCTAGCGCCAATGAGCAGTTCTTC
.	TRBV6-5	TRBJ1-1	few	CAYEIEPGREAFF	TGTGCATACGAAATAGAGCCGGGCCGTGAAGCTTTCTTT
.	TRBV6-1	TRBJ2-5	.	CASSEHIETQYF	TGTGCCAGCAGTGAACACATAGAGACCCAGTACTTC
.	TRBV5-6	TRBJ2-7	.	CASSPEGVGEQYF	TGTGCCAGCAGCCCCGAAGGGGTAGGGGAGCAGTACTTC
.	TRBV19	TRBJ2-2	.	CASRGTSGFSSGELFF	TGTGCCAGTAGGGGGACCAGTGGGTTTTCTAGCGGGGAGCTGTTTTTT
.	TRBV12-3/TRBV12-4	TRBJ1-2	.	CASSLIANVGYTF	TGTGCCAGCAGTTTAATCGCGAATGTTGGCTACACCTTC
TRBD1	TRBV12-5	TRBJ2-1	.	CASGRTGRSLSYNEQFF	TGTGCTAGTGGCCGGACAGGGAGGTCCCTCTCCTACAATGAGCAGTTCTTC
TRBD1	TRBV3-1/TRBV3-2	TRBJ1-2	.	CASSQGEGGEGYTF	TGTGCCAGCAGCCAAGGTGAAGGGGGCGAGGGCTACACCTTC
.	TRBV20-1	TRBJ2-3	.	CSASNRGLGTDTQYF	TGCAGTGCTAGTAATCGGGGGTTGGGCACAGATACGCAGTATTTT
.	TRBV11-1	TRBJ1-1	.	CASSLGPNTEAFF	TGTGCCAGCAGCCTCGGTCCGAACACTGAAGCTTTCTTT
.	TRBV5-6	TRBJ1-6	.	CASSFLGSPLHF	TGTGCCAGCAGCTTCCTTGGTTCACCCCTCCACTTT
TRBD1	TRBV11-2	TRBJ2-7	.	CASSLGTGTYEQYF	TGTGCCAGCAGCTTAGGGACAGGGACCTACGAGCAGTACTTC